This T cell receptor beta chain appears in the sequencing data of a study of blood T cell repertoires in COVID-19. Which cohort a participant joined came from the clinical history participants gave. The CDR3 runs 13 residues. The germline V gene encodes CDR1 MGHRA and CDR2 YSYEKL. Trimming removed 3 bases from V and 7 bases from J, with 10 bases in between. The assay was immunoSEQ multiplex PCR, and TCRdb's table has in-frame clones only and misses some. The sample holds 130,000 to 150,000 clones; roughly 89% are singletons and the top ten take under 7%. Sequences were obtained from PBMCs or T cells enriched from blood (not recorded which). The sequence came from a woman in her fifties or sixties who had been exposed to COVID-19. V is TRBV4-1 and J is TRBJ1-5; possible D gene TRBD1, 5 bases. The CDR3 reads CASSQGGRQPQHF. CDR3 sequence (DNA): TGCGCCAGCAGCCAGGGGGGAAGGCAGCCCCAGCATTTT.